Below, one T cell receptor (beta chain) is given with its context. The data were obtained in a study of cytomegalovirus exposure and HLA in healthy donors. Use of 60 Vbeta and 13 Jbeta primers characterized the PCR. Original processing notes: Approximately 78 million unique TCR beta chains, some 10 million of them shared, were counted by a later analysis. Clones were read by immunoSEQ multiplex PCR, and TCRdb kept only the in-frame ones, dropping some. That table is the source of V, J and clone size, and D and trimming were worked out from the DNA. Of about 93,000 clones in the sample, about four fifths were seen once. The germline CDR1 and CDR2 sequences are SQVTM and ANQGSEA. Trimming pared 4 bases from V and 7 bases from J, leaving 22 bases between. The CDR3 runs to 16 residues.

The chain is built from TRBV29-1 and TRBJ2-2; tentative D call: TRBD2 (6 bases). Material: PBMCs. The receptor was isolated from a man aged 50-59 years in good health and CMV-seronegative. CDR3 amino acids: CSVAPGGRGRGGELFF. The CDR3 DNA sequence: TGCAGCGTTGCGCCCGGAGGACGGGGGAGAGGCGGGGAGCTGTTTTTT.